These 26 T cell receptor beta chains were all obtained from the same sample, sequenced in a study of T cell changes during pregnancy in multiple sclerosis. The assay was immunoSEQ multiplex PCR, and TCRdb's table has in-frame clones only and misses some. The sample has 60,000 to 85,000 clones; around 92% are singletons. The sequencing used peripheral blood, collected in the second trimester of pregnancy. The source of these receptors is a female donor in good health, enrolled as a control in a pregnancy study.

The rearrangement joins TRBV7-2 to TRBJ1-1; D gene unclear. The CDR3 contains 14 residues. Trimming removed 4 bases from V and 6 bases from J, with 15 bases in between. Germline V lookup: CDR1 SGHTA, CDR2 FQGNSA. CDR3 loop: CASSSPALTSEAFF. CDR3 coding DNA: TGTGCCAGCAGCTCCCCAGCGCTTACCTCTGAAGCTTTCTTT. The full variable domain, with the rest looked up from reference TRBV7-2 and TRBJ1-1, is GAGVSQSPSNKVTEKGKDVELRCDPISGHTALYWYRQSLGQGLEFLIYFQGNSAPDKSGLPSDRFSAERTGGSVSTLTIQRTQQEDSAVYLCASSSPALTSEAFFGQGTRLTVV.

This chain joins TRBV7-6 and TRBJ2-1; 7 nucleotides match TRBD2. The CDR3 is 16 residues long. Germline lookup yields CDR1 SGHVS and CDR2 FNYEAQ. With 3 bases clipped from V and 4 bases from J, the junction kept 9 bases outside the gene matches. The DNA of the CDR3 is TGTGCCAGCAGCTTTGGAAGACGGGAGGTATACAATGAGCAGTTCTTC. Amino acids: CASSFGRREVYNEQFF.

J is TRBJ2-7 and V is TRBV7-9; TRBD1 agrees at 9 bases. Germline CDR1 reads SEHNR; CDR2 reads FQNEAQ (reference sequence). This CDR3 comprises 15 residues. V shed 5 bases and J 5 bases; nucleotides not matched to a gene: 10. For the CDR3, the DNA is TGTGCCAGCAGCCGTCCGACAGGGGGTATCGACGAGCAGTACTTC. This encodes CASSRPTGGIDEQYF.

The V gene is TRBV11-2, the J gene TRBJ2-7; 10 bases align to TRBD1. The V gene's germline CDR1 is SGHAT and CDR2 FQNNGV. The CDR3 sequence is 17 residues long. V shed 6 bases, J shed 5 bases, and the junction held 16 bases outside the gene matches. As DNA, the CDR3 is TGTGCCAGCAGGTCGGGACAGGGGTATTCGGTAGTGAACGAGCAGTACTTC. Its protein product is CASRSGQGYSVVNEQYF.

This sequence joins TRBV6-5 and TRBJ1-4; D not certain. V was trimmed by 2 bases and J by 0 bases, leaving 10 bases between them. Germline V gene sequence: CDR1 MNHEY, CDR2 SVGAGI. The CDR3 has 16 amino acids. DNA for the CDR3: TGTGCCAGCAGTTACCACCCTAGAGCAACTAATGAAAAACTGTTTTTT. This encodes CASSYHPRATNEKLFF.

This clone was recorded only once. CDR3 nucleotides: TGTGCCAGCAGCGGACTAGCGGGACCCCCCCGCTCCTACGAGCAGTACTTC. Translation gives CASSGLAGPPRSYEQYF. The gene calls are TRBV5-5 and TRBJ2-7, with 12 bases lining up with TRBD2. J was trimmed by 0 bases and V by 4 bases; bases with no gene match: 8. The CDR3 is made up of 17 amino acids. Germline-derived CDR1 and CDR2 are SGHKS and YYEKEE (reference sequence).

The chain couples TRBV6-4 to TRBJ2-2; 9 nucleotides line up with TRBD2. Germline-derived CDR1 and CDR2 are MRHNA and SNTAGT. This CDR3 is built from 14 residues. The trim removed 0 bases at V and 9 bases at J, leaving 2 bases unmatched. The CDR3 DNA follows: TGTGCCAGCAGTGACTCTAGCGGGAGCAGGGAGCTGTTTTTT. This sequence encodes CASSDSSGSRELFF.

This clone was seen just once. The J gene is TRBJ1-5, the V gene TRBV30, with 9 bases lining up with TRBD1. This CDR3 has 17 amino acids. V lost 3 bases and J lost 1; bases outside the gene matches: 10. CDR1 is GTSNPN and CDR2 is SVGIG in the germline V gene (reference sequence). The CDR3 region is CAWSAGQGSRSNQPQHF. CDR3 DNA: TGTGCCTGGAGCGCGGGACAGGGTTCGCGGAGCAATCAGCCCCAGCATTTT.

This clone appeared a few times. The chain employs TRBV28 and TRBJ1-1; 7 nucleotides match TRBD1. Germline-derived CDR1 and CDR2 are MDHEN and SYDVKM. The V gene end was trimmed by 5 bases and the J gene end by 3 bases; junction bases not matched to a gene: 6. This CDR3 comprises 14 residues. CDR3 DNA: TGTGCCAGCAGTGTTGGGACAGCATACACTGAAGCTTTCTTT. This gives the protein CASSVGTAYTEAFF.

This chain uses TRBV6-5 with TRBJ2-7; possible D gene TRBD2, 6 bases. The CDR3 extends over 13 amino acids. V lost 4 bases and J lost 4, with 11 bases in between. Per germline, CDR1 MNHEY and CDR2 SVGAGI. CDR3 DNA sequence: TGTGCCAGCAGTTCCCGGACTACATACGAGCAGTACTTC. This encodes CASSSRTTYEQYF.

V and J are TRBV6-1 and TRBJ1-5; 7 bases map to TRBD1. V shed 5 bases, J shed 6 bases, and the junction held 7 bases outside the gene matches. Per germline, CDR1 MNHNS and CDR2 SASEGT. This CDR3 comprises 14 residues. This CDR3 is CASSPDRESQPQHF. The CDR3 DNA reads as TGTGCCAGCAGTCCAGACAGGGAGAGTCAGCCCCAGCATTTT.

CDR3 coding DNA: TGCGCCAGCAGCGCAAGCAGGGTTATACCGAACGAGCAGTACTTC. Its translation is CASSASRVIPNEQYF. The chain combines TRBV4-1 with TRBJ2-7; D is perhaps TRBD1 (5 bases). Germline values: CDR1 MGHRA, CDR2 YSYEKL. V was pared by 5 bases and J by 5 bases, with 19 bases between. CDR3 size: 15 residues.

The genes are TRBV19 and TRBJ2-1; TRBD1 matches 7 bases. Germline V lookup: CDR1 LNHDA, CDR2 SQIVND (reference sequence). J gave up 14 bases and V 1 base, and 5 bases lay outside the gene matches. This CDR3 is 12 amino acids long. CDR3 bases: TGTGCCAGTAGTATAGCAGGGGGACCGGAGTTCTTC. This encodes CASSIAGGPEFF.

This sequence joins TRBV19 and TRBJ2-1; TRBD2 aligns across 11 bases. The CDR3 loop spans 15 amino acids. In germline, CDR1 is LNHDA, CDR2 SQIVND (reference sequence). Trimming took 6 bases from V and 0 from J; bases not matched to a gene: 1. The CDR3 DNA is TGTGCCAGTAGCGGGACTAGCGGCTCCTACAATGAGCAGTTCTTC. It codes for CASSGTSGSYNEQFF.

This chain joins TRBV5-6 and TRBJ2-2; a possible D gene is TRBD2 (5 bases). The germline gives CDR1 SGHDT, CDR2 YYEEEE. The CDR3 sequence is 16 residues long. Trimming shortened V by 1 base and J by 1 base, and 11 bases separated the two germline ends. The DNA for the CDR3 is TGTGCCAGCAGCTTGAGTAGCGCGCTGAACACCGGGGAGCTGTTTTTT. Residues: CASSLSSALNTGELFF.

The chain combines TRBV7-8 with TRBJ1-1; D is possibly TRBD1 (5 bases). V was trimmed by 4 bases and J by 1 base, leaving 7 bases between them. The CDR3 extends over 13 amino acids. From germline, CDR1 is SGHVS and CDR2 FQNEAQ. The CDR3 spells CASSYGQNTEAFF. As DNA, the CDR3 is TGTGCCAGCAGCTATGGACAGAACACTGAAGCTTTCTTT.

This chain connects TRBV4-1 to TRBJ1-2; perhaps TRBD1 as D (6 bases). Germline-derived CDR1 and CDR2 are MGHRA and YSYEKL. There are 15 residues in the CDR3. V was shortened by 0 bases and J by 5 bases, with 13 bases between the two germline ends. CDR3 nucleotides: TGCGCCAGCAGCCAAGATCACGGGACATTATATGGCTACACCTTC. Amino acid sequence: CASSQDHGTLYGYTF.

The chain couples TRBV28 to TRBJ2-4; 9 bases line up with TRBD2. V was clipped by 6 bases and J by 3 bases; unmatched bases: 3. The germline V gene encodes CDR1 MDHEN and CDR2 SYDVKM. The CDR3 extends over 14 amino acids. CDR3 bases: TGTGCCAGCAGGGGACTAGCAGTCAAAAACATTCAGTACTTC. The encoded protein is CASRGLAVKNIQYF. The full variable domain, in which reference TRBV28 and TRBJ2-4 provide the parts outside the CDR3, is DVKVTQSSRYLVKRTGEKVFLECVQDMDHENMFWYRQDPGLGLRLIYFSYDVKMKEKGDIPEGYSVSREKKERFSLILESASTNQTSMYLCASRGLAVKNIQYFGAGTRLSVL.

The rearrangement links TRBV7-9 to TRBJ2-1, with 10 bases that match TRBD2. CDR3 length equals 16 residues. V trimming: 0 bases; J trimming: 7 bases; junction bases outside the gene matches: 6. The germline V gene encodes CDR1 SEHNR and CDR2 FQNEAQ (reference sequence). CDR3 amino acids: CASSLALAGLRNEQFF. The CDR3 DNA is TGTGCCAGCAGCTTAGCACTAGCGGGACTGAGAAATGAGCAGTTCTTC.

This clone appeared a single time. V and J are TRBV29-1 and TRBJ1-5, with 11 nucleotides matching TRBD1. CDR3 length: 15 residues. V shed 6 bases and J 4 bases; nucleotides not matched to a gene: 8. Germline assignment: CDR1 SQVTM and CDR2 ANQGSEA. The CDR3 DNA follows: TGCAGCGTGCTTCCCGGGACAGGGGGGAATCAGCCCCAGCATTTT. Protein product: CSVLPGTGGNQPQHF.

V usage is TRBV6-4 and J usage is TRBJ2-5; 12 bases line up with TRBD2. The CDR3 covers 15 residues. J was trimmed by 5 bases and V by 3 bases; bases with no gene match: 4. Germline V gives CDR1 MRHNA, CDR2 SNTAGT. CDR3 nucleotides: TGTGCCAGCAGTGAGACTAGCGGGAGCGGCGAGACCCAGTACTTC. Amino acids: CASSETSGSGETQYF.

V gene TRBV6-1 combines with J gene TRBJ2-2, with TRBD2 matching over 7 bases. Unmatched junction bases numbered 2, after V lost 2 bases and J lost 5 bases. This CDR3 region has 14 residues. CDR1 is MNHNS, CDR2 SASEGT, per germline. Here the CDR3 reads CASSELADTGELFF. Here the CDR3 DNA reads TGTGCCAGCAGTGAACTAGCGGATACCGGGGAGCTGTTTTTT.

The CDR3 sequence is CASRTGGGSNQPQHF. The CDR3 DNA reads as TGTGCCAGCAGAACTGGGGGGGGGTCAAATCAGCCCCAGCATTTT. The V and J genes are TRBV6-5 and TRBJ1-5; the D gene is possibly TRBD1 (5 bases). Germline V lookup: CDR1 MNHEY, CDR2 SVGAGI. V dropped 6 bases and J dropped 4 bases, with 16 bases sitting between them. This CDR3 has 15 residues.

This clone was seen once. The J gene is TRBJ2-7, the V gene TRBV28; D is perhaps TRBD2 (6 bases). The CDR3 has 16 amino acids. Germline lookup yields CDR1 MDHEN and CDR2 SYDVKM. Trimming removed 6 bases at V and 5 bases at J, with 23 bases between. In nucleotides, the CDR3 is TGTGCCAGCAGCCCCCTTTTCGGGAGCGGAATCCACGAGCAGTACTTC. Its protein is CASSPLFGSGIHEQYF.

The chain has TRBV5-5 and TRBJ1-2, with D possibly being TRBD1 (6 bases). V lost 1 base, J lost 4 bases, and 17 bases lay in between. CDR3 length: 16 residues. The germline V gene has CDR1 SGHKS and CDR2 YYEKEE (reference sequence). The CDR3 sequence is CASSLTQGTDLYGYTF. Here the CDR3 DNA reads TGTGCCAGCAGCTTGACGCAGGGGACGGACCTCTATGGCTACACCTTC.

This chain joins TRBV7-2 and TRBJ2-1, with 8 bases fitting TRBD2. Germline V lookup: CDR1 SGHTA, CDR2 FQGNSA. This CDR3 contains 17 residues. V was pared by 3 bases and J by 2 bases, with 9 bases of the junction left unmatched. The chain's CDR3 is CASSFPITSGAYNEQFF. CDR3 sequence (DNA): TGTGCCAGCAGCTTCCCCATCACTAGCGGCGCCTACAATGAGCAGTTCTTC. Using reference TRBV7-2 and TRBJ2-1 for the parts outside the CDR3, the full variable domain is GAGVSQSPSNKVTEKGKDVELRCDPISGHTALYWYRQSLGQGLEFLIYFQGNSAPDKSGLPSDRFSAERTGGSVSTLTIQRTQQEDSAVYLCASSFPITSGAYNEQFFGPGTRLTVL.